The 10 T cell receptor beta chains presented below share a single source sample, sequenced in a study of T-cell reconstitution after alpha-beta-depleted transplantation in children. Library preparation (for TCRbeta) was performed with unique molecular identifiers. Each CDR3 protein is one row after TCRdb ran MiXCR on the PCR reads. Of over 200,000 distinct CDR3 sequences listed, around 8.4% were seen once; the top ten hold approximately 34%. The source material was PBMCs, mostly from graft donor cells, sampled 360 days after TCRalphabeta/CD19-depleted stem cell transplant. Receptors originate from a male patient aged 2-9 years who had a stem cell transplant for acute myeloid leukemia, so the T cells may come from the graft donor.

The gene calls are TRBV7-9 and TRBJ2-7; D call uncertain. Germline CDR1 is SEHNR and CDR2 is FQNEAQ (reference sequence). The V end was cut by 5 bases, the J end by 5 bases, with 16 bases between. The CDR3 loop spans 14 amino acids. The CDR3 loop is CASSPNLGNHEQYF. In DNA form, the CDR3 reads TGTGCCAGCAGCCCAAACCTAGGGAATCACGAGCAGTACTTC.

The chain carries TRBV5-6 and TRBJ2-7; the D gene is possibly TRBD1 (6 bases). Per germline, CDR1 SGHDT and CDR2 YYEEEE. The V end was cut by 0 bases, the J end by 2 bases, with 18 bases between. The CDR3 contains 17 residues. The CDR3 is CASSLGQGIGITYEQYF. In nucleotides, the CDR3 is TGTGCCAGCAGCTTGGGGCAGGGGATAGGAATAACCTACGAGCAGTACTTC.

The rearrangement uses TRBV6-1 and TRBJ1-6; D is unclear. The V end lost 6 bases, the J end lost 7 bases, and 13 bases lay between the germline ends. The CDR3 runs to 14 residues. Germline loops: CDR1 MNHNS, CDR2 SASEGT. CDR3 DNA: TGTGCCAGCAGGTTGGACGGGGAAAATTCACCCCTCCACTTT. Translation gives CASRLDGENSPLHF.

This clonotype was counted a few times. CDR3 region: CASSLVAAGGLDEQFF. CDR3 DNA sequence: TGCGCCAGCAGCTTGGTTGCGGCGGGAGGTCTCGATGAGCAGTTCTTC. The genes are TRBV5-1 and TRBJ2-1, with 8 bases that match TRBD2. The J segment lost 8 bases and the V segment lost 0 bases, leaving 10 bases of the junction unmatched. CDR1 is SGHRS and CDR2 is YFSETQ in the germline V gene. The CDR3 length is 16 residues.

This clonotype was counted ten times or more. This rearrangement joins TRBV10-3 to TRBJ2-1; D is uncertain. Germline CDR1 ENHRY, CDR2 SYGVKD. Trimming removed 7 bases from V and 0 bases from J, with 19 bases in between. The length of the CDR3 is 17 residues. The CDR3 region is CAIIHSFVLSSYNEQFF. CDR3 nucleotides: TGTGCCATCATTCACTCATTCGTCCTCAGCTCCTACAATGAGCAGTTCTTC.

This clonotype was recorded a few times. The chain carries TRBV20-1 and TRBJ2-2, with 10 bases matching TRBD2. The germline gives CDR1 DFQATT, CDR2 SNEGSKA (reference sequence). After removal of 4 bases from V and 6 bases from J, the junction contained 5 bases not matched to a gene. The CDR3 runs 14 residues. The CDR3 region is CSAILAGVSGELFF. In nucleotides, the CDR3 is TGCAGTGCTATTCTAGCGGGAGTTTCCGGGGAGCTGTTTTTT.

The CDR3 here is CSARGLQDTQYF. The CDR3 nucleotides are TGCAGTGCTAGAGGACTGCAAGATACGCAGTATTTT. The chain links TRBV20-1 to TRBJ2-3; D is uncertain. Per germline, CDR1 DFQATT and CDR2 SNEGSKA (reference sequence). Trimming took 1 base from V and 5 from J, leaving 7 bases between them. The CDR3 loop spans 12 amino acids.

The chain uses TRBV7-2 and TRBJ2-4, with D possibly matching TRBD2 (6 bases). V lost 5 bases and J lost 13, with 18 bases in between. The CDR3 spans 13 residues. Per germline, CDR1 SGHTA and CDR2 FQGNSA. The CDR3 nucleotides read TGTGCCAGCAGCCCCGGGACTCGTGCCCGGCAGTACTTC. Protein product: CASSPGTRARQYF.

This clonotype has more than one count but fewer than ten. The chain couples TRBV5-1 to TRBJ1-5; 10 positions agree with TRBD1. Per germline, CDR1 SGHRS and CDR2 YFSETQ. The junction had 13 bases not matched to a gene; V was cut back by 4 bases and J by 3 bases. This CDR3 comprises 18 residues. The CDR3 protein is CASSRSYSGTGANQPQHF. The CDR3 DNA reads TGCGCCAGCAGCCGATCTTACTCCGGGACAGGGGCCAATCAGCCCCAGCATTTT.

This clonotype was detected a few times. The chain links TRBV7-2 to TRBJ2-1; 7 nucleotides align to TRBD2. In germline, CDR1 is SGHTA, CDR2 FQGNSA. V was clipped by 4 bases and J by 8 bases; unmatched bases: 8. The length of the CDR3 is 14 residues. The CDR3 reads CASSSRAGYDEQFF. The CDR3 bases are TGTGCCAGCAGCTCCCGAGCGGGGTATGATGAGCAGTTCTTC. The full variable domain, its missing parts supplied by reference TRBV7-2 and TRBJ2-1, is GAGVSQSPSNKVTEKGKDVELRCDPISGHTALYWYRQSLGQGLEFLIYFQGNSAPDKSGLPSDRFSAERTGGSVSTLTIQRTQQEDSAVYLCASSSRAGYDEQFFGPGTRLTVL.